The 20 T cell receptor beta chains below all came from one sample that was sequenced in a study of T cell clonality in common variable immunodeficiency. The method was immunoSEQ multiplex PCR; TCRdb's version includes in-frame clones alone and lacks a portion of them. The sample includes about 52,000 clones, none of them occurring once. The sequenced sample was peripheral blood mononuclear cells. The receptors stem from a person between 18 and 70 years old in good health.

This clone was seen a handful of times. The observed sequence ends 3 residues before the CDR3 terminus, with the missing tail filled in from the germline J gene. The same CDR3 can be traced to other DNA sequences in this sample. This chain joins TRBV7-6 and TRBJ1-3; possible D gene TRBD1, 5 bases. V was trimmed by 1 base and J by 7 bases, leaving 8 bases between them. The germline gives CDR1 SGHVS, CDR2 FNYEAQ. The CDR3 is 13 residues long. CDR3 DNA, as far as it was read: TGTGCCAGCAGCTTAGGGGGCTGGAACACC. It encodes CASSLGGWNT. In full, the CDR3 reads CASSLGGWNTIYF.

In this sample, this clone turned up many times. The CDR3 end falls 3 residues outside the read, so it is completed with the germline J gene. The chain links TRBV7-2 to TRBJ2-5; weak D call: TRBD1 (5 bases). The CDR3 sequence is 13 residues long. Per germline, CDR1 SGHTA and CDR2 FQGNSA. The ends were cut back, 1 base at V and 4 bases at J, with 7 bases in the middle. The CDR3 sequence: CASSLDQGETQYF. The CDR3 bases that were read are TGTGCCAGCAGCTTAGATCAGGGAGAGACC.

This clone has ten or more counts. The CDR3 extends 3 residues past the end of the read, so its final part is completed from the germline J gene. The J gene is TRBJ2-1, the V gene TRBV4-2; D remains ambiguous. This CDR3 region has 13 residues. V was shortened by 0 bases and J by 8 bases, with 8 bases between the two germline ends. CDR1 LGHNA and CDR2 YNFKEQ come from the germline V gene. The CDR3 sequence: CASSQDELYEQFF. The DNA read from the CDR3 is TGTGCCAGCAGCCAAGATGAACTATATGAG.

This clone showed up many times. The read falls 3 residues short of the CDR3 end, and the missing part is taken from the germline J gene. The chain is built from TRBV5-1 and TRBJ2-1; 11 bases align to TRBD2. The CDR3 loop spans 16 amino acids. V lost 3 bases and J lost 3; bases outside the gene matches: 5. CDR1 is SGHRS, CDR2 YFSETQ, per germline. The CDR3 DNA, read in part, is TGCGCCAGCAGCTCACAAACTAGCGGGAGCTACAATGAG. Amino acid sequence: CASSSQTSGSYNE. The whole CDR3 sequence reads CASSSQTSGSYNEQFF.

Ten or more counts support this clone. The DNA ends 3 residues before the CDR3 does, and the rest of the CDR3 is filled in from the germline J gene. The chain joins TRBV20-1 to TRBJ2-1, with 7 positions matching TRBD1. This CDR3 is built from 16 residues. CDR1 and CDR2 from the germline V gene are DFQATT and SNEGSKA (reference sequence). Trimming cost V 6 bases and J 4 bases; bases outside gene matches: 15. The part of the CDR3 DNA that was read is TGCAGTGCCTACACCCCTACGGGACAGAGATACAATGAG. Its protein is CSAYTPTGQRYNE. The full-length CDR3 reads as CSAYTPTGQRYNEQFF.

In the case of this clone: Read data end 3 residues before the CDR3 end; the end is taken from the germline J gene. This chain links TRBV20-1 with TRBJ1-1, with D possibly TRBD1 on 5 matching bases. V was cut by 7 bases and J by 1 base, with 19 bases left in between. Looked up from germline, CDR1 is DFQATT and CDR2 is SNEGSKA (reference sequence). The CDR3 extends over 15 amino acids. The CDR3 sequence is CSGGPYQTRNTEAFF. Incomplete CDR3 DNA: TGCAGTGGGGGCCCATATCAGACCCGGAACACTGAA.

This clone was recorded a few times. From the germline J gene comes the end of the CDR3, since the read stops 3 residues before it. This chain joins TRBV25-1 and TRBJ2-3; 9 nucleotides match TRBD2. V was pared by 1 base and J by 1 base, with 3 bases of the junction left unmatched. There are 16 residues in the CDR3. Germline CDR1 is MGHDK and CDR2 is SYGVNS. CDR3 DNA (partial): TGTGCCAGCAGTGAATCGGCTAGCGGGGGCACAGATACG. Translation: CASSESASGGTDT. The full CDR3 reads CASSESASGGTDTQYF.

This clone occurred many times. The read falls 3 residues short of the CDR3 end, and the missing part is taken from the germline J gene. This chain joins TRBV2 and TRBJ2-5; D perhaps matches TRBD1 (5 bases). Per the germline V gene, CDR1 is SNHLY and CDR2 is FYNNEI. The CDR3 consists of 15 residues. V lost 4 bases to trimming and J lost 5 bases, with 17 bases between them. CDR3 DNA (partial): TGTGCCAGCAGTGGGGGATTTGGGGCGCTTGAGACC. Protein product: CASSGGFGALET. In full, the CDR3 is CASSGGFGALETQYF.

The table lists this clone with many counts. The read finishes 3 residues shy of the CDR3 end, and the germline J gene is used to complete it. This sequence joins TRBV5-1 and TRBJ2-2; D ambiguous. The CDR3 is made up of 15 amino acids. Germline V lookup: CDR1 SGHRS, CDR2 YFSETQ. Trimming shortened V by 6 bases and J by 2 bases, and 14 bases separated the two germline ends. CDR3 loop: CASNERAINTGELFF. The covered CDR3 bases are TGCGCCAGCAACGAACGAGCGATAAACACCGGGGAG.

This clone was seen at least ten times. The CDR3 end is not reached by the read, which stops 3 residues before it; the germline J gene fills it in. The rearrangement uses TRBV20-1 and TRBJ2-5, with D perhaps matching TRBD2 (6 bases). This CDR3 spans 12 amino acids. Between the trimmed V and J ends, which lost 6 bases and 5 bases, there was a span of 13 bases. CDR1 is DFQATT, CDR2 SNEGSKA, per germline (reference sequence). This CDR3 is CSAREESETQYF. CDR3 DNA, as far as it was read: TGCAGTGCCAGGGAGGAGTCCGAGACC.

The table lists this clone with many counts. The read is 3 residues too short to cover the CDR3 end, so that end is filled in from the germline J gene. Other DNA variants within this sample encode the same CDR3. The genes are TRBV2 and TRBJ1-3, with D perhaps TRBD1 (6 bases). V lost 7 bases to trimming and J lost 4 bases, with 11 bases between them. The CDR3 extends over 13 amino acids. Germline-derived CDR1 and CDR2 are SNHLY and FYNNEI. The CDR3 spells CASKRTEGNTIYF. The sequenced CDR3 bases are TGTGCCAGCAAAAGGACAGAAGGAAACACC.

Concerning this clone itself: With a much larger clone just one base away, this may be a read error. The missing CDR3 end, 3 residues past where the read stops, is filled in from the germline J gene. V gene TRBV19 combines with J gene TRBJ1-4; D is possibly TRBD1 (6 bases). CDR3 length: 16 residues. CDR1 is LNHDA and CDR2 is SQIVND in the germline V gene (reference sequence). CDR3: CASSPDTGSGANVLFF. Partial CDR3 DNA: TGTGCCAGTAGTCCCGATACAGGGTCTGGGGCCAACGTA.

This clone was recorded at least ten times. From the germline J gene comes the end of the CDR3, since the read stops 3 residues before it. The genes are TRBV5-8 and TRBJ1-6, with 7 bases lining up with TRBD1. The CDR3 spans 13 residues. V gave up 4 bases and J gave up 9 bases; unmatched junction bases: 4. CDR1 and CDR2 (germline): SGHTS, YDEGEE. Incomplete CDR3 DNA: TGTGCCAGCAGCCAAGGGACAGTTTCACCC. It is translated as CASSQGTVSP. The full CDR3 reads CASSQGTVSPLHF.

To note about this clone: Coverage ceases 3 residues before the CDR3 finishes, and the germline J gene fills in the end. The genes are TRBV7-2 and TRBJ1-2, with D unclear. Germline V gene lookup returns CDR1 SGHTA and CDR2 FQGNSA. The CDR3 has 13 amino acids. The covered CDR3 bases are TGTGCCAGCAGCTATGACCCTACAGATACC. Protein product: CASSYDPTDT. The entire CDR3 reads CASSYDPTDTYTF.

Concerning this clone itself: The CDR3 is cut off 3 residues early in the read; its end comes from the germline J gene. The chain couples TRBV7-2 to TRBJ2-5; D possibly corresponds to TRBD2 (6 bases). The V gene lost 3 bases and the J gene lost 4 bases, with 15 bases spanning the gap. Germline lookup yields CDR1 SGHTA and CDR2 FQGNSA. The CDR3 is 15 residues long. CDR3 amino acids: CASSFAQGGRETQYF. Incomplete CDR3 DNA: TGTGCCAGCAGCTTCGCCCAAGGAGGGCGAGAGACC.

This clone was seen ten or more times. The CDR3 extends 3 residues past the end of the read, so its final part is completed from the germline J gene. The chain combines TRBV19 with TRBJ1-1, with D unclear. Germline assignment: CDR1 LNHDA and CDR2 SQIVND (reference sequence). The CDR3 runs to 13 residues. Between the trimmed V and J ends, which lost 5 bases and 2 bases, there was a span of 9 bases. Incomplete CDR3 DNA: TGTGCCAGTAGTTTGAGGCCAAACACTGAA. Translation: CASSLRPNTE. The full CDR3 protein reads CASSLRPNTEAFF.

This clone was recorded at least ten times. The observed sequence ends 3 residues before the CDR3 terminus, with the missing tail filled in from the germline J gene. The chain combines TRBV20-1 with TRBJ1-6; 7 nucleotides line up with TRBD1. Germline CDR1 and CDR2: DFQATT and SNEGSKA (reference sequence). The V segment lost 0 bases and the J segment 6 bases; nucleotides outside the gene matches: 8. This CDR3 spans 16 amino acids. CDR3 bases read: TGCAGTGCTAGAGAATCCGGGGACAGCGGTAATTCACCC. Residues: CSARESGDSGNSP. The CDR3 as a whole reads CSARESGDSGNSPLHF.

This clone has ten or more counts. The chain's CDR3 is CSAFRDYHPEQFF. CDR3 DNA, as far as it was read: TGCAGTGCTTTCCGGGACTACCATCCTGAG. This chain links TRBV20-1 with TRBJ2-1; 7 positions match TRBD2. The DNA ends 3 residues before the CDR3 does, and the rest of the CDR3 is filled in from the germline J gene. The CDR3 has 13 amino acids. Germline loops: CDR1 DFQATT, CDR2 SNEGSKA (reference sequence). Losses at the gene ends were 5 bases for V and 9 bases for J; bases not matched to a gene: 10.

This clone showed up many times. The missing CDR3 end, 3 residues past where the read stops, is filled in from the germline J gene. This chain connects TRBV30 to TRBJ2-5, with 8 nucleotides matching TRBD2. Germline CDR1 GTSNPN, CDR2 SVGIG (reference sequence). The CDR3 has 16 amino acids. Trimming removed 1 base from V and 1 base from J; junction bases left unmatched: 8. The CDR3 sequence is CAWSAPGTRGQETQYF. CDR3 DNA (partial): TGTGCCTGGAGTGCCCCCGGGACTAGAGGCCAAGAGACC.

Details on this clone: With the read ending 3 residues before the CDR3 end, the germline J gene is used to fill in that end. The rearrangement links TRBV7-2 to TRBJ2-2; 7 bases fit TRBD1. The CDR3 is 15 amino acids. The germline V gene has CDR1 SGHTA and CDR2 FQGNSA. The CDR3 protein is CASSPPTGHNSPLFF. The CDR3 DNA, read in part, is TGTGCCAGCAGCCCACCGACAGGGCATAATTCACCG. The full variable domain, with the rest looked up from reference TRBV7-2 and TRBJ2-2, is GAGVSQSPSNKVTEKGKDVELRCDPISGHTALYWYRQSLGQGLEFLIYFQGNSAPDKSGLPSDRFSAERTGGSVSTLTIQRTQQEDSAVYLCASSPPTGHNSPLFFGEGSRLTVL.